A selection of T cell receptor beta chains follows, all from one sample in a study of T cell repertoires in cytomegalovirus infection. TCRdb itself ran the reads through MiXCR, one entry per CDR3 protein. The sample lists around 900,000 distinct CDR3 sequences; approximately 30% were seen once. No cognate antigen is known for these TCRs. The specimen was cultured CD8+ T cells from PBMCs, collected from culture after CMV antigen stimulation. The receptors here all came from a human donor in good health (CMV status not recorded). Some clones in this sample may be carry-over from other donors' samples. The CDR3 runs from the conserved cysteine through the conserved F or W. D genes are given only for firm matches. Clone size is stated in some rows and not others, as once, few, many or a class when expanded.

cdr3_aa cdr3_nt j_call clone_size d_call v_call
CASSPTGGVNEQFF TGTGCCAGCAGTCCCACGGGGGGTGTCAATGAGCAGTTCTTC TRBJ2-1 few TRBD2 TRBV27
CASMTGPGLYGYTF TGTGCCAGCATGACAGGGCCGGGCCTCTATGGCTACACCTTC TRBJ1-2 few TRBD1 TRBV27
CASSQDQRAGTEAFF TGCGCCAGCAGCCAAGATCAACGGGCGGGCACTGAAGCTTTCTTT TRBJ1-1 few - TRBV4-3
CASSPLGPGNTIYF TGTGCCAGCAGCCCCCTGGGGCCGGGAAACACCATATATTTT TRBJ1-3 many - TRBV7-2
CAITAERLGNTIYF TGTGCCATCACAGCTGAGCGGTTGGGAAACACCATATATTTT TRBJ1-3 - - TRBV10-3
CASSLAWSPGQETQYF TGTGCCAGCAGCTTAGCTTGGTCTCCAGGACAAGAGACCCAGTACTTC TRBJ2-5 many - TRBV7-6
CASSHPGTVATDTQYF TGTGCCAGCAGCCATCCCGGGACAGTGGCCACAGATACGCAGTATTTT TRBJ2-3 - TRBD1 TRBV3-1
CASSGAKKGSYEQYF TGTGCCAGCAGCGGGGCCAAAAAGGGCTCCTACGAGCAGTACTTC TRBJ2-7 - - TRBV5-6
CASTERGNQPQHF TGTGCCAGCACGGAGAGGGGTAATCAGCCCCAGCATTTT TRBJ1-5 - - TRBV6-1
CASSNRDHPETQYF TGTGCCAGCAGTAACCGGGACCACCCGGAGACCCAGTACTTC TRBJ2-5 - - TRBV6-5
CASRSPTSGANTGELFF TGTGCCAGCAGATCCCCAACGAGCGGGGCTAACACCGGGGAGCTGTTTTTT TRBJ2-2 few TRBD2 TRBV7-9
CASSVTTGMITETQYF TGTGCCAGCAGCGTTACGACAGGGATGATTACGGAGACCCAGTACTTC TRBJ2-5 - TRBD1 TRBV27
CSASPWRYSARTEAFF TGCAGTGCTAGCCCCTGGCGGTACAGCGCCCGGACTGAAGCTTTCTTT TRBJ1-1 - - TRBV20-1
CASSPRRDGELFF TGTGCTAGCAGCCCCCGGCGTGACGGGGAGCTGTTTTTT TRBJ2-2 - - TRBV7-6
CASSLFTEPNYNEQFF TGCGCCAGCAGCCTCTTTACGGAACCTAACTACAATGAGCAGTTCTTC TRBJ2-1 - - TRBV4-1
CASSGKGQGALWNEQFF TGTGCCAGCAGCGGAAAGGGACAGGGGGCCTTGTGGAATGAGCAGTTCTTC TRBJ2-1 - TRBD1 TRBV7-3
CSARAGTRANTGELFF TGCAGTGCTAGAGCAGGGACGCGCGCGAACACCGGGGAGCTGTTTTTT TRBJ2-2 - - TRBV20-1
CATRRGGQPQHF TGTGCCACCAGGAGAGGCGGTCAGCCCCAGCATTTT TRBJ1-5 few - TRBV15
CATSRDSGDSFYNEQFF TGTGCCACCAGCAGAGATAGTGGGGACAGCTTCTACAATGAGCAGTTCTTC TRBJ2-1 - TRBD1 TRBV15
CSVPTGPFYGYTF TGCAGCGTGCCGACAGGACCCTTCTATGGCTACACCTTC TRBJ1-2 - - TRBV29-1
CASRGWAGYEQYF TGTGCCAGCAGGGGCTGGGCAGGCTACGAGCAGTACTTC TRBJ2-7 few - TRBV6-1
CASSSATGAYQPQHF TGTGCCAGCAGTTCAGCTACAGGGGCGTATCAGCCCCAGCATTTT TRBJ1-5 - TRBD1 TRBV6-6
CASSTRKPTDTQYF TGTGCCAGCAGTACTAGGAAACCCACAGATACGCAGTATTTT TRBJ2-3 few - TRBV27
CASSLDLGNTEAFF TGTGCCAGCAGCTTAGACTTGGGGAACACTGAAGCTTTCTTT TRBJ1-1 many - TRBV7-2
CSARGTSGAGDTGELFF TGCAGTGCTAGAGGAACGTCGGGGGCGGGGGACACCGGGGAGCTGTTTTTT TRBJ2-2 - - TRBV20-1
CASSSVGASFHEQFF TGCGCCAGCAGCAGCGTGGGGGCCAGTTTCCATGAGCAGTTCTTC TRBJ2-1 few - TRBV4-3
CASSPPGGAFPGELFF TGTGCCAGCAGTCCACCCGGGGGGGCATTCCCCGGGGAGCTGTTTTTT TRBJ2-2 few TRBD2 TRBV6-5
CASSPISKETQYF TGTGCCAGCAGCCCCATCAGTAAAGAGACCCAGTACTTC TRBJ2-5 many - TRBV5-4
CASSPLTQETQYF TGTGCCAGCAGCCCCCTGACTCAAGAGACCCAGTACTTC TRBJ2-5 few - TRBV5-8
CSARSGGLSLADTQYF TGCAGTGCTAGATCGGGGGGCCTATCGCTTGCAGATACGCAGTATTTT TRBJ2-3 few - TRBV20-1
CASSPGLAGGNPYGQYF TGCGCCAGCAGCCCGGGACTAGCGGGGGGCAATCCCTACGGGCAGTACTTC TRBJ2-7 - TRBD2 TRBV4-1
CASSRRDSRPNQPQHF TGTGCCAGCAGCCGCCGGGACTCGAGGCCCAATCAGCCCCAGCATTTT TRBJ1-5 - - TRBV13
CASRDPLITEAFF TGTGCCAGCAGGGATCCCCTGATCACTGAAGCTTTCTTT TRBJ1-1 few - TRBV7-6
CASSVQGFTQPQHF TGTGCCAGTAGTGTACAGGGCTTTACTCAGCCCCAGCATTTT TRBJ1-5 - - TRBV19
CASRDSWQSYGYTF TGTGCCAGCAGAGATTCGTGGCAGAGCTATGGCTACACCTTC TRBJ1-2 - - TRBV12-3/TRBV12-4